These 15 T cell receptor beta chains came from one sample sequenced in a study of shared clonotypes between healthy human individuals. Only in-frame clones appear in the TCRdb table, and some are missing; sequencing was by immunoSEQ multiplex PCR. Altogether millions of clones are present, over 85% being singletons, with the ten largest covering around 0.4%. The sequenced material came from naive CD4+ T cells from PBMCs. Subset defined: CD45RA+ positively selected. The source is a man aged 18 to 30 in good health. Some clones in this sample may be carry-over from other donors' samples.

The rearrangement links TRBV28 to TRBJ2-7, with unresolved D. Trimming took 6 bases from V and 0 from J, leaving 9 bases between them. Looked up from germline, CDR1 is MDHEN and CDR2 is SYDVKM. The CDR3 has 13 residues. The CDR3 region is CASRDGSSYEQYF. CDR3 in DNA: TGTGCCAGCAGGGACGGGTCCTCCTACGAGCAGTACTTC.

The sample holds a few counts of this clone. The germline gene is not matched at one end of the junction; a read error may be the cause. This rearrangement joins TRBV5-8 to TRBJ1-2; D gene ambiguous. The CDR3 spans 11 residues. CDR1 and CDR2 from the germline V gene are SGHTS and YDEGEE. CDR3 amino acids: CASSLERVEAF. CDR3 nucleotides: TGTGCCAGCAGCTTGGAGAGGGTCGAGGCCTTC.

The chain has TRBV4-1 and TRBJ2-3, with D tentatively TRBD1 (8 bases). CDR1 and CDR2 from the germline V gene are MGHRA and YSYEKL. Trimming stripped 0 bases from V and 9 bases from J, with 19 bases between. The CDR3 totals 16 residues. CDR3 in amino acids: CASSQERGTGRGTQYF. DNA of the CDR3: TGCGCCAGCAGCCAAGAGCGGGGGACAGGAAGAGGGACGCAGTATTTT.

The rearrangement links TRBV9 to TRBJ1-4; D perhaps matches TRBD1 (5 bases). The CDR3 spans 15 residues. The germline V and J ends were trimmed by 3 bases and 7 bases, with 16 bases remaining between them. Germline CDR1 is SGDLS and CDR2 is YYNGEE. CDR3 sequence (DNA): TGTGCCAGCAGCGCCCGACGGGGGTTCGGTGAAAAACTGTTTTTT. Its protein is CASSARRGFGEKLFF.

V and J are TRBV5-1 and TRBJ2-5; 7 bases fit TRBD2. Trimming removed 4 bases from V and 2 bases from J; junction bases left unmatched: 8. The germline CDR1 and CDR2 sequences are SGHRS and YFSETQ. This CDR3 spans 15 amino acids. In nucleotides, the CDR3 is TGCGCCAGCAGCCGGCGGGGGAGGGGACAAGAGACCCAGTACTTC. Its translation: CASSRRGRGQETQYF.

The V call is TRBV7-9, the J call TRBJ2-5, with 7 bases matching TRBD1. This CDR3 region has 14 residues. Germline V lookup: CDR1 SEHNR, CDR2 FQNEAQ (reference sequence). V lost 5 bases, J lost 8 bases, and 11 bases stayed unmatched. This CDR3 is CASSGAGTESTQYF. As DNA, the CDR3 is TGTGCCAGCAGCGGTGCCGGGACAGAGTCCACCCAGTACTTC.

The chain has TRBV6-5 and TRBJ2-5, with TRBD2 matching over 13 bases. Per germline, CDR1 MNHEY and CDR2 SVGAGI. J gave up 5 bases and V 6 bases, and 6 bases lay outside the gene matches. The CDR3 has 15 residues. The CDR3 region has the DNA TGTGCCAGCAGCCTCACTAGCGGGAGGGCTGAGACCCAGTACTTC. This encodes CASSLTSGRAETQYF.

The chain uses TRBV7-8 and TRBJ1-2; D unclear. This CDR3 is built from 15 residues. Trimming removed 1 base from V and 6 bases from J, with 15 bases in between. Germline CDR1 reads SGHVS; CDR2 reads FQNEAQ. CDR3 nucleotides: TGTGCCAGCAGCTTAGATCACGTTGGGCGCGATGGCTACACCTTC. This sequence encodes CASSLDHVGRDGYTF.

The rearrangement uses TRBV6-5 and TRBJ2-2; weak D call: TRBD2 (6 bases). The CDR3 sequence is 16 residues long. The germline V gene has CDR1 MNHEY and CDR2 SVGAGI. V was clipped by 0 bases and J by 1 base, with 9 bases between them. The CDR3 DNA follows: TGTGCCAGCAGTTACTCTGCCGGGGGGAACACCGGGGAGCTGTTTTTT. Its protein product is CASSYSAGGNTGELFF.

The chain carries TRBV28 and TRBJ2-4; D not certain. Trimming stripped 7 bases from V and 0 bases from J, with 13 bases between. CDR1 is MDHEN and CDR2 is SYDVKM in the germline V gene. The CDR3 sequence is 15 residues long. This chain's CDR3 is CASIVARLAKNIQYF. CDR3 nucleotides: TGTGCCAGCATTGTGGCGAGGTTAGCCAAAAACATTCAGTACTTC.

This chain connects TRBV15 to TRBJ1-5; D not resolved. CDR3 length equals 15 residues. V shed 0 bases and J shed 6 bases, with 12 bases lying between them. In germline, CDR1 is LNHNV, CDR2 YYDKDF (reference sequence). The CDR3 DNA reads TGTGCCACCAGCAGAGATCCCATCGTTGGTCAGCCCCAGCATTTT. Translation: CATSRDPIVGQPQHF.

The chain links TRBV7-2 to TRBJ1-5; D not certain. CDR1 SGHTA and CDR2 FQGNSA come from the germline V gene. The CDR3 length is 13 residues. The V end was cut by 5 bases, the J end by 6 bases, with 11 bases between. CDR3 protein: CASSGRVSQPQHF. The CDR3 nucleotides are TGTGCCAGCAGCGGCCGAGTCTCTCAGCCCCAGCATTTT.

The chain uses TRBV18 and TRBJ1-1; possibly TRBD1 for D (5 bases). V was cut by 2 bases and J by 5 bases, with 18 bases left in between. The CDR3 has 16 amino acids. Germline V lookup: CDR1 KGHSH, CDR2 LQKENI. The CDR3 protein is CASSPYTGLWGTEAFF. For the CDR3, the DNA is TGTGCCAGCTCACCATATACGGGACTCTGGGGTACTGAAGCTTTCTTT.

The rearrangement joins TRBV7-2 to TRBJ2-2; TRBD1 matches at 9 bases. This CDR3 is 14 amino acids long. Germline CDR1 and CDR2: SGHTA and FQGNSA. The V segment lost 7 bases and the J segment 6 bases; nucleotides outside the gene matches: 6. CDR3 in DNA: TGTGCCAGCATCACTACAGGGGGCTCCGGGGAGCTGTTTTTT. This codes for CASITTGGSGELFF.

This chain connects TRBV4-1 to TRBJ2-7; 8 bases fit TRBD1. There are 15 residues in the CDR3. V lost 2 bases and J lost 2; bases outside the gene matches: 5. Germline loops: CDR1 MGHRA, CDR2 YSYEKL. CDR3 DNA: TGCGCCAGCAGCCAATTCCCCAGGGGGCCCTACGAGCAGTACTTC. Its translation: CASSQFPRGPYEQYF.